The sequence of this T cell receptor beta chain was determined in a study of T cells in Graves' hyperthyroidism and ophthalmopathy (dated by TCRdb to between 2019 and 2020). General notes on the study: Peripheral blood was sampled at the time of initial diagnosis, prior to any treatment. The 100 discovery patients were divided at random into training and test sets in a 7:3 ratio. To identify TCR V-J signatures that set the groups apart, the researchers used a discovery cohort of about a hundred patients, made up of about 44 with Graves' ophthalmopathy and some 60 with stable Graves' hyperthyroidism. Thyroid tissue and blood T-cell repertoires from roughly 6 Graves' hyperthyroidism patients were also compared in the study. Prospective prediction of ophthalmopathy was tested in an independent validation cohort consisting of roughly 20 hyperthyroidism patients and around 16 patients who later progressed to ophthalmopathy. Following sampling, methimazole starting at 30 mg daily was given to hyperthyroidism patients, and high-dose intravenous methylprednisolone was given to ophthalmopathy patients. The paper describes TCR Vbeta CDR3 sequencing of 135 peripheral blood samples, made up of about 41 ophthalmopathy patients, 70 to 75 hyperthyroidism patients and 17 progressor patients. General findings and caveats noted by the study authors: During validation, the model predicted progression to ophthalmopathy a median of about 6.3 months ahead of onset, with more than 60% sensitivity and less than 85% specificity. Blood samples also contained most of the expanded thyroid clonotypes (frequency above 0.001), which suggests that blood repertoires may reflect thyroid immune responses. No statistical method was used to fix the sample size in advance, and group allocation was not hidden from the investigators. Ophthalmopathy was separated from stable hyperthyroidism by a 13 V-J signature model, with roughly 88% sensitivity and about 84% specificity obtained in cross-validation and 80%/75% obtained in testing.

The TCR beta CDR3 regions were amplified from RNA transcripts. For the first round of RT-PCR on the TCR CDR3, the HTBI primer set was used together with the Qiagen OneStep RT-PCR kit. The libraries were constructed in a second round of multiplex PCR and then size-selected and purified. Libraries were sequenced paired-end with 100 bp reads on an Illumina HiSeq2000. The original pipeline was this. SOAPnuke was used to process the raw data, throwing out any read that contained adapters or uncalled bases, had a mean Phred below 15, or lacked an exact constant-primer or identifier match. High-quality paired reads were merged with COPE v1.2.5, and unique nucleotide sequences were defined as clonotypes. MiTCR v1.1 was used to align the clonotypes against IMGT TRBV, TRBD and TRBJ reference segments. The analysis included only V-J combinations with a frequency above 0.0001, which together covered roughly 99% of the repertoires. A TCS score was defined as the ratio between F50 (clonal expansion) and ExV (chaos), using BLOSUM62-based TCRdist between CDR3 peptides within each V-J. Welch's t-statistics and random forest reduced fewer than 550 V-J features to 13, which were used in a naive Bayes classifier (R e1071). TCRdb reworked the public reads: Q25 trimming with fastp, MiXCR clone assembly, productive beta chains retained. One record per CDR3 amino acid sequence lists the most common genes and DNA. The V and J calls reflect TCRdb's pipeline rather than the authors' work. Recorded for this sample are roughly 630,000 distinct CDR3 sequences; 15% to 19% of them occurred a single time. The top ten constitute approximately 7% of the sample.

Stable Graves' hyperthyroidism was defined as the absence of progression to ophthalmopathy over 18 months of follow-up. Hyperthyroidism patients were newly diagnosed, with disease duration under 2 months, and aged 18 to 65 years. Any patient with an uncontrolled infection, another autoimmune disease, pregnancy or lactation was excluded. Diagnoses were based on clinical symptoms, serum thyroxine and TRAb, thyroid ultrasound and orbital computed tomography. PBMCs were separated from approximately 10 ml of fresh peripheral blood using Ficoll-Paque density gradient centrifugation. Total RNA was extracted with Trizol reagent, and quality was checked on an Agilent 2100 Bioanalyzer. This clonotype was seen at least ten times. Its antigen is still unknown. No base quality information exists; no much larger clone differs at one position. V is cut by 0 bases and J by 1 base, and the space between the germline ends is 13 bases. Reading the germline V gene gives CDR1 SGHRS and CDR2 YFSETQ. Its CDR3 holds 16 amino acids, cysteine through phenylalanine. The sequence is cut down to CDR3 DNA, 48 bases in frame from base 1.

This chain joins TRBV5-1 to TRBJ1-1, with TRBD1 as a weak D call on 6 bases. The origin of this receptor is a woman in her twenties or thirties with Graves' hyperthyroidism. Specimen: blood. The CDR3 reads as follows: CASSLETGFGNTEAFF. The sequence in DNA is TGCGCCAGCAGCTTGGAAACAGGGTTTGGGAACACTGAAGCTTTCTTT.